The rows below give T cell receptor beta chains drawn from one sample of a study of a mutant IDH1 vaccine in newly diagnosed glioma. Using immunoSEQ multiplex PCR, the repertoire was profiled, and TCRdb retains in-frame clones only, with some absent. The sample holds around 60,000 clones, 75% to 95% seen once. Specimen: PBMCs, collected from a glioma patient treated with radiotherapy, temozolomide or both. These receptors originate from a man aged 45-65 years with glioma. Both conserved end residues are part of each CDR3. The D gene is left open where the match is weak. The size of a clone is reported for some rows only, either as once, few or many, or as a class for expanded clones.

DNA	CDR3	D	size	V	J
TGTGCCAGCAGTGCGGGACACCGGACGGCCACGGGAGATACGCAGTATTTT	CASSAGHRTATGDTQYF	-	once	TRBV2	TRBJ2-3
TGCGCCAGCAGGGATAATAGCAATCAGCCCCAGCATTTT	CASRDNSNQPQHF	-	once	TRBV5-1	TRBJ1-5
TGTGCCAGTAGTCCCCTCGGAGGGGGACTAGCCCACAATGAGCAGTTCTTC	CASSPLGGGLAHNEQFF	TRBD2	-	TRBV19	TRBJ2-1
TGTGCCAGCAGCTACAGGGGGAATTCACCCCTCCACTTT	CASSYRGNSPLHF	TRBD1	-	TRBV6-4	TRBJ1-6
TGTGCCAGCAGTGAACTAACAGTCAATCAGCCCCAGCATTTT	CASSELTVNQPQHF	-	-	TRBV6-1	TRBJ1-5
TGTGCCAGCAGCACAGGGGTGGGAACTGAAGCTTTCTTT	CASSTGVGTEAFF	TRBD1	-	TRBV7-9	TRBJ1-1
TGTGCCAGCAGTGATATCTGGGGGGGCTATGGCTACACCTTC	CASSDIWGGYGYTF	-	-	TRBV2	TRBJ1-2
TGTGCCAGCATGGATACCGGGCGCCCGAACGTAGTCCACACCTTC	CASMDTGRPNVVHTF	-	once	TRBV5-6	TRBJ1-2
TGTGCCAGCAGCCTAAAACCGTCCCGGGACAGGGGCATGAAGTGCGGGGAGCTGTTTTTT	CASSLKPSRDRGMKCGELFF	-	-	TRBV21-1	TRBJ2-2
TGTGCCAGCAGCTTGGAGGGGGGGACCTACGAGCAGTACTTC	CASSLEGGTYEQYF	-	-	TRBV11-1	TRBJ2-7
TGTGCCAGCAGTTCGTCGACAGGGGGGTTTGGCTATGGCTACACCTTC	CASSSSTGGFGYGYTF	TRBD1	-	TRBV6-5	TRBJ1-2
TGTGCCAGCAGCTTAGGACCGAGCTCCTACGAGCAGTACTTC	CASSLGPSSYEQYF	-	-	TRBV11-2	TRBJ2-7
TGTGCCAGCAGCCTCCCCGGGGTTATGTATGGCTACACCTTC	CASSLPGVMYGYTF	-	-	TRBV5-6	TRBJ1-2
TGTGCCATCAGTGAGTCGACCTCAGGGGCTTTGAACACTGAAGCTTTCTTT	CAISESTSGALNTEAFF	-	few	TRBV10-3	TRBJ1-1
TGTGCCAGCAGCCTGCGTGGGACCTGGGGATCTAATTCACCCCTCCACTTT	CASSLRGTWGSNSPLHF	-	-	TRBV7-2	TRBJ1-6
TGTGCCAGCAGCGTAGCAGGGGACTCTGGAAACACCATATATTTT	CASSVAGDSGNTIYF	-	-	TRBV9	TRBJ1-3
TGTGCCAGCAGCGTAGCTCAGACAGGGCCAACCGGGCAGTACTTC	CASSVAQTGPTGQYF	TRBD1	-	TRBV9	TRBJ2-7
TGTGCCAGCAGCTCCCGGGCTTACAATGAGCAGTTCTTC	CASSSRAYNEQFF	-	few	TRBV5-4	TRBJ2-1
TGTGCCAGCAGCGCCCCTTTGAGGACAGGGAACACTGAAGCTTTCTTT	CASSAPLRTGNTEAFF	TRBD1	-	TRBV7-9	TRBJ1-1
TGTGCCAGCTCACCACAAGACAGCGTAGGTGGCTACACCTTC	CASSPQDSVGGYTF	-	-	TRBV18	TRBJ1-2
TGTGCCAGCAGTGGGCCTATCGAGAATCAGCCCCAGCATTTT	CASSGPIENQPQHF	-	-	TRBV25-1	TRBJ1-5
TGTGCCAGCAGCTTTCAAAACCGCCCGACCGGGGAGCTGTTTTTT	CASSFQNRPTGELFF	-	-	TRBV7-2	TRBJ2-2
TGTGCCTGGACAACCCCCAGGGCCCCTAATGAAAAACTGTTTTTT	CAWTTPRAPNEKLFF	-	-	TRBV30	TRBJ1-4
TGTGCCAGCAGCTTAGAGTCTGGGCCAGCCTACTCCTACGAGCAGTACTTC	CASSLESGPAYSYEQYF	-	once	TRBV7-2	TRBJ2-7
TGTGCCAGCAGCGTTAGCGGGAATCTCTACAATGAGCAGTTCTTC	CASSVSGNLYNEQFF	TRBD2	-	TRBV9	TRBJ2-1
TGTGCCAGCAGCAGGGGTAGGAACGGGGAGCTGTTTTTT	CASSRGRNGELFF	-	-	TRBV6-5	TRBJ2-2
TGTGCCAGCAGCCCCAGCCAGGGTCCGGAAAAACTGTTTTTT	CASSPSQGPEKLFF	-	-	TRBV7-2	TRBJ1-4
TGTGCTAGCAGCCCCGGGGGACAGGGTCCTAGCTCCTACAATGAGCAGTTCTTC	CASSPGGQGPSSYNEQFF	TRBD1	-	TRBV7-7	TRBJ2-1
TGTGCCAGTAGCGGACAGGGATCTTATAGCAATCAGCCCCAGCATTTT	CASSGQGSYSNQPQHF	TRBD1	-	TRBV19	TRBJ1-5
TGTGCCAGTAGTATCCGGTGGAAGAACACTGAAGCTTTCTTT	CASSIRWKNTEAFF	-	-	TRBV19	TRBJ1-1
TGTGCCATCAGTGAGTTTCTCGATAGCGGGGGGAGCTCCTACGAGCAGTACTTC	CAISEFLDSGGSSYEQYF	TRBD2	-	TRBV10-3	TRBJ2-7
TGTGCCAGTAGTTCCGGACAGGGAATCAACGAGCAGTACTTC	CASSSGQGINEQYF	TRBD1	once	TRBV19	TRBJ2-7
TGCGCCAGCAGCTTGGAGGGAATGGGAACTGAAGCTTTCTTT	CASSLEGMGTEAFF	-	-	TRBV5-1	TRBJ1-1
TGTGCCACCAGCAGTTTAGCAACTAATGAAAAACTGTTTTTT	CATSSLATNEKLFF	-	-	TRBV15	TRBJ1-4
TGCGCCAGCAGCCCAGTAACAGGGTACGAGCAGTACTTC	CASSPVTGYEQYF	-	-	TRBV5-1	TRBJ2-7
TGTGCCAGTAGTATGACAGAGGGTCAGCCCCAGCATTTT	CASSMTEGQPQHF	-	-	TRBV19	TRBJ1-5
TGCAGCGTTCGGACAGTGGGTGGCACAGATACGCAGTATTTT	CSVRTVGGTDTQYF	-	-	TRBV29-1	TRBJ2-3
TGTGCCAGCAGTTACACGGGGATCTCAGATACGCAGTATTTT	CASSYTGISDTQYF	-	-	TRBV6-5	TRBJ2-3
TGTGCCAGTAGGCAGGGCTCCTACGGCTACACCTTC	CASRQGSYGYTF	-	-	TRBV19	TRBJ1-2
TGTGCCAGCAGCCAAGGCGGTTTAGCCCGGGGAGGTCAAGAGACCCAGTACTTC	CASSQGGLARGGQETQYF	-	few	TRBV7-2	TRBJ2-5
TGTGCCAGCACCGGGCAGACTGAAGCTTTCTTT	CASTGQTEAFF	-	-	TRBV6-5	TRBJ1-1
TGCGCCAGCAGCCTAACCGGGACAGGGGCATACAATGAGCAGTTCTTC	CASSLTGTGAYNEQFF	TRBD1	-	TRBV5-1	TRBJ2-1
TGTGCCAGTAGTCCCCGGGACAGGCCCGGTAACTATGGCTACACCTTC	CASSPRDRPGNYGYTF	TRBD1	-	TRBV19	TRBJ1-2
TGTGCCAGCAGCCCCGAGCTTGGGGCCCGGGACAAGAGCTCCTACGAGCAGTACTTC	CASSPELGARDKSSYEQYF	-	-	TRBV5-5	TRBJ2-7
TGCGCCAGCAGCGCAAGAACTAGCGGGAGGGCCGAACGCGAGCAGTACTTC	CASSARTSGRAEREQYF	TRBD2	-	TRBV5-1	TRBJ2-7